The present entry profiles one TCR beta chain with its context. Repertoires were generated with immunoSEQ multiplex PCR, while TCRdb's copy carries only in-frame clones and drops some. The sample has roughly 51,000 clones, approximately 83% seen once. These data come from a study of blood T cell repertoires in COVID-19. V lost 3 bases and J lost 5; bases outside the gene matches: 5. This CDR3 contains 13 residues. CDR1 is GTSNPN and CDR2 is SVGIG in the germline V gene (reference sequence). This clonotype was obtained from a woman aged 80 or over with acute or convalescent COVID-19. The V gene is TRBV30, the J gene TRBJ2-7; 9 bases fit TRBD1. Sequenced: peripheral blood. The CDR3 here is CAWSPGQGDEQYF. The CDR3 DNA is TGTGCCTGGAGCCCGGGACAGGGAGACGAGCAGTACTTC.